The sequence of this TCR beta chain was determined in a study of CD8 T cells in Susac syndrome. The CDR3 extends over 15 amino acids. Germline loops: CDR1 SEHNR, CDR2 FQNEAQ (reference sequence). Trimming took 5 bases from V and 0 from J, leaving 14 bases between them. An amount of RNA that ranged from roughly 0.5 to 1 ug was reverse transcribed with random hexamers. The authors amplified TCR beta CDR3 across 54 Vbeta and 13 Jbeta using immunoSEQ multiplex PCR. From the immunoSEQ multiplex PCR reads, TCRdb called clonotypes with MiXCR, one entry per CDR3 protein. The table includes 250,000 to 300,000 distinct CDR3 sequences, roughly 84% detected once. TCR beta was sequenced from blood CD8+ and CD4+ T cells. The patients serving as multiple sclerosis controls were treatment-naive. They had stable or active relapsing-remitting disease and fulfilled revised McDonald criteria. The CD8+ and CD4+ T cells were negatively isolated, with the TEMRA cells enriched by FACS.

The chain links TRBV7-9 to TRBJ2-7; D perhaps matches TRBD2 (6 bases). Sequencing was performed on CD8+ T cells from PBMCs. The source of this sequence is a human donor with multiple sclerosis. The DNA for the CDR3 is TGTGCCAGCAGCGGCTCCGGGAGCTCCTCCTACGAGCAGTACTTC. Its translation: CASSGSGSSSYEQYF.